This T cell receptor beta chain was profiled in a study of shared clonotypes between healthy human individuals. V lost 1 base to trimming and J lost 5 bases, with 8 bases between them. Germline CDR1 reads SGHNT; CDR2 reads YENEEA. The CDR3 has 14 residues. The assay used deep level. The protocol was immunoSEQ multiplex PCR, while the TCRdb copy is restricted to in-frame clones and leaves out a portion. The table records under 2.5 million clones, around 92% of them present only once. The sequence came from a man aged 18 to 29 in good health. Some clones in this sample may be carry-over from other donors' samples. The chain carries TRBV11-3 and TRBJ2-2, with TRBD2 as a possible D gene (6 bases). Input material: naive CD4+ T cells from PBMCs. Documented subset: CD45RA+ positively selected. Written as DNA, the CDR3 is TGTGCCAGCAGCTTAGGGAGGGTTACCGGGGAGCTGTTTTTT. This sequence encodes CASSLGRVTGELFF.